This T cell receptor beta chain was sequenced for a study of blood T cell repertoires in COVID-19. Across the study: The samples span acute and convalescent COVID-19 from the United States, Italy and Spain.

Trimming took off 2 bases at V and 7 bases at J, with 6 bases between the two ends. This CDR3 has 13 residues. In germline, CDR1 is SGHTA, CDR2 FQGNSA. Data came from immunoSEQ multiplex PCR; TCRdb stores just in-frame clones and leaves some out. The sample lists around 140,000 clones, roughly 90% occurring once. The receptor was isolated from a man in his forties or fifties who had recovered from COVID-19. This sequence joins TRBV7-2 and TRBJ1-6, with unresolved D. The sequenced material came from PBMCs or T cells enriched from blood (not recorded which). The CDR3 bases are TGTGCCAGCAGCTTAAGCCCCAATTCACCCCTCCACTTT. As protein: CASSLSPNSPLHF. Combining the CDR3 with reference TRBV7-2 and TRBJ1-6 gives the whole variable domain GAGVSQSPSNKVTEKGKDVELRCDPISGHTALYWYRQSLGQGLEFLIYFQGNSAPDKSGLPSDRFSAERTGGSVSTLTIQRTQQEDSAVYLCASSLSPNSPLHFGNGTRLTVT.